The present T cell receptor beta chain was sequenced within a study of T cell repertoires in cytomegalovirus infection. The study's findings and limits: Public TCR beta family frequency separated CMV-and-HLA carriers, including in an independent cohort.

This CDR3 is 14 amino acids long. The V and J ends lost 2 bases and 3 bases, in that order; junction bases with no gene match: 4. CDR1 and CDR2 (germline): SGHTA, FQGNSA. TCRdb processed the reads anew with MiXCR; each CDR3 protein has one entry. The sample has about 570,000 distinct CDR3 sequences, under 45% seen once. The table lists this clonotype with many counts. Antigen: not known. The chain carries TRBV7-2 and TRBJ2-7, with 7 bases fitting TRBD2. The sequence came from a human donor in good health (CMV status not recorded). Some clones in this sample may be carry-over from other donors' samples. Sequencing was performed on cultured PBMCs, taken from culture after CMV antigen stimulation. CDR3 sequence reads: CASSLSGIYYEQYF. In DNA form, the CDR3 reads TGTGCCAGCAGCTTAAGCGGGATTTACTACGAGCAGTACTTC.